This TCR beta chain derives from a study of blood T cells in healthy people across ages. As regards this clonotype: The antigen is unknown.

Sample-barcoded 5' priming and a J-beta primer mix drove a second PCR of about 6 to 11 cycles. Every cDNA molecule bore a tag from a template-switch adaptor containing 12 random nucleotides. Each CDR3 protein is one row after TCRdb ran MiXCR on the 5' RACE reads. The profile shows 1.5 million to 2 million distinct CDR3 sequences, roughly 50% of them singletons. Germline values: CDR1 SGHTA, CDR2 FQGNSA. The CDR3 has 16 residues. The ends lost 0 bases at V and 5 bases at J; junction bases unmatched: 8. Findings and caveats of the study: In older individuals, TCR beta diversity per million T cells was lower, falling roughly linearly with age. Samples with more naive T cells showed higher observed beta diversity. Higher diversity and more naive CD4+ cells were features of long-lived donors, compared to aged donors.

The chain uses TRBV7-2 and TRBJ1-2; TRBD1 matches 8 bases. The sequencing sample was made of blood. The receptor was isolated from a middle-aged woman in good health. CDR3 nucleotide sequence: TGTGCCAGCAGCTTAGCATCTCAGGGGGCACATTATGGCTACACCTTC. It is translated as CASSLASQGAHYGYTF. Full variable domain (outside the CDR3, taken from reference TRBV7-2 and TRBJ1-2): GAGVSQSPSNKVTEKGKDVELRCDPISGHTALYWYRQSLGQGLEFLIYFQGNSAPDKSGLPSDRFSAERTGGSVSTLTIQRTQQEDSAVYLCASSLASQGAHYGYTFGSGTRLTVV.